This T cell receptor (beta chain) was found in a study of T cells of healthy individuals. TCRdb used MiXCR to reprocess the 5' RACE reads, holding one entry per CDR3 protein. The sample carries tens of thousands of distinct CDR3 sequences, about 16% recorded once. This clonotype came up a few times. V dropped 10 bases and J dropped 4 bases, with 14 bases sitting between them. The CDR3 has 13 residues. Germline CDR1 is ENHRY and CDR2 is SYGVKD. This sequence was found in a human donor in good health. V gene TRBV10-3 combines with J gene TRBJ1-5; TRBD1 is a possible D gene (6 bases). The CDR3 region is CATRQGGNQPQHF. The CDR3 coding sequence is TGTGCCACGAGGCAAGGGGGGAATCAGCCCCAGCATTTT.